This section outlines one T cell receptor beta chain sequence together with its context. Antigen unknown. Coverage ceases 3 residues before the CDR3 finishes, and the germline J gene fills in the end. TCR beta CDR3 amplified by multiplex PCR from 950 to 1,500 ng genomic DNA. Data came from immunoSEQ multiplex PCR; TCRdb stores just in-frame clones and leaves some out. Here the sample table reports approximately 26,000 clones. Trimming left V 6 bases short and J 6 bases short, with 14 bases between. Germline V gene sequence: CDR1 MNHEY, CDR2 SVGEGT. The CDR3 runs to 13 residues. This sample was included in a study of T cells in women clearing cervical HPV infection. Study-level results: T-cell numbers per sample were unknown and may explain richness differences. TRBV6-7 abundance was lower in cases than controls (0.11% versus 0.16%).

The sequencing sample was made of blood buffy coat. The chain couples TRBV6-2 or TRBV6-3 to TRBJ1-1; D perhaps matches TRBD1 (6 bases). The receptor comes from a woman aged 18 to 75 with a cervical HPV16 infection that either progressed to CIN3+ or cleared (not recorded which). The CDR3 bases that were read are TGTGCCAGCAGAACAGGGATTAGATCTGAA. Translation gives CASRTGIRSE. The whole CDR3 is CASRTGIRSEAFF.